Listed below are T cell receptor beta chains from one sample, sequenced in a study of shared clonotypes between healthy human individuals. TCRdb's table, derived via immunoSEQ multiplex PCR, lists solely in-frame clones and lacks some. Of millions of clones in the sample, approximately 92% are singletons; the top ten hold 0.13% to 0.15%. Specimen: naive CD4+ T cells sorted from blood. These receptors were taken from a man aged 18 to 30 in good health. Both conserved end residues are trimmed from each CDR3.

J,V,CDR3
TRBJ1-1,TRBV29-1,SVRALGGGTEAF
TRBJ2-3,TRBV27,AKRTDTQY
TRBJ2-4,TRBV4-2,ASSQGTGPQVGGQY
TRBJ2-7,TRBV14,ASSQGGTSGGYEQY
TRBJ2-7,TRBV27,ASSQREGPRYGEQY
TRBJ2-1,TRBV5-1,ASSLDVTGALNEQF
TRBJ2-7,TRBV11-2,ASSLMLAGTYEQY
TRBJ2-3,TRBV27,ASSLGGRARADTQY
TRBJ2-5,TRBV14,ASSQEGRTGGSRETQY
TRBJ1-2,TRBV6-1,ASSEVLRQGDYGYT
TRBJ2-6,TRBV5-6,ASRSDREERVLT
TRBJ1-5,TRBV5-8,ASSFDSNQPQH
TRBJ1-1,TRBV18,ASSALSGVANTEAF
TRBJ2-2,TRBV6-6,ASSYLVPPNTGELF
TRBJ2-7,TRBV4-2,ASSQDVSGEAHEQY
TRBJ2-3,TRBV7-9,ASLEGDLTDTQY
TRBJ2-5,TRBV5-1,ASSLDGGGQETQY
TRBJ2-7,TRBV18,ASSPRGNYEQY
TRBJ1-1,TRBV6-6,ASIPGMDSTEAF
TRBJ2-7,TRBV5-4,ASSSRTSGIPHEQY
TRBJ2-5,TRBV5-1,ASSWGRAAQETQY
TRBJ2-5,TRBV6-5,ASSYSLAGVGETQY
TRBJ2-4,TRBV19,ASSLMSPGTVAKNIQY
TRBJ2-2,TRBV7-4,ASSPPSGRDSSNTGELF
TRBJ1-5,TRBV19,ASSMGQEQPQH
TRBJ2-7,TRBV28,ASSLSSGVITEQY
TRBJ2-3,TRBV9,ASSVPGTDTQY
TRBJ2-5,TRBV6-5,ASSWTSGGKETQY
NA,TRBV29-1,SGQGATYEQY
TRBJ2-7,TRBV25-1,ASSGHQAPSSEQY
TRBJ2-1,TRBV5-1,ASSLGASLVNEQF
TRBJ1-2,TRBV6-5,ASYSSGLRVYT
TRBJ1-3,TRBV5-1,ASSLEGQGAGNTIY
TRBJ2-5,TRBV5-1,ASGPPETQY
TRBJ2-2,TRBV10-3,AISESPAGVRTGELF
TRBJ1-1,TRBV18,ASSPSEPNTEAF
TRBJ2-2,TRBV9,ASSVEPHSATGELF
TRBJ1-2,TRBV2,ASSEAGTGNGYT
TRBJ1-2,TRBV29-1,SVEKDNYGYT
TRBJ1-5,TRBV18,ASSGGVLQPQH
TRBJ2-6,TRBV7-2,ASSLSGGGSGANVLT
TRBJ1-5,TRBV30,AWSVSQGPGQPQH
TRBJ2-1,TRBV10-2,ASSGTSSINEQF
TRBJ2-3,TRBV6-6,ASTIRGTSTDTQY
TRBJ1-2,TRBV15,ATSRDATGYYGYT
TRBJ1-2,TRBV5-1,ASSFGTSEGYT
TRBJ2-1,TRBV11-2,ASSRGLAGYNEQF
TRBJ1-1,TRBV5-1,ASSFHGTGLNTEAF
TRBJ2-5,TRBV11-2,ASTPGGTQTHY
TRBJ1-4,TRBV4-1,ASSQTGQGTEKLF
TRBJ2-7,TRBV5-1,ASSNLAGGNYEQY
TRBJ1-5,TRBV6-1,ASSEQGLPLGQPQH
TRBJ2-7,TRBV6-1,ASSESQGARLQQY
TRBJ2-3,TRBV2,ASSDDRVVDTQY
TRBJ2-3,TRBV10-2,ASSELVAPSTDTQY
TRBJ2-7,TRBV16,ASSQGYRAGYEQY
TRBJ2-7,TRBV6-5,ASSATGTRNEQY